This TCR beta chain was retrieved from a study of blood T cell repertoires in COVID-19. This CDR3 contains 14 residues. Germline assignment: CDR1 LNHDA and CDR2 SQIVND (reference sequence). V lost 5 bases to trimming and J lost 5 bases, with 16 bases between them. TCRdb's copy holds only in-frame clones and misses some; the assay was immunoSEQ multiplex PCR. This table holds under 200,000 clones, roughly three quarters found once. Sequencing used peripheral blood. The chain joins TRBV19 to TRBJ2-7, with D possibly matching TRBD1 (5 bases). This sequence originates from a woman in her thirties or forties with COVID-19, enrolled during active disease. The CDR3 nucleotides are TGTGCCAGTAGTTGGCAGGGAAGTCTTAACGAGCAGTACTTC. Its protein is CASSWQGSLNEQYF.